Shown below are 18 T cell receptor beta chains from a single sample sequenced in a study of T cell repertoires in cytomegalovirus infection. Antigen specificity for these receptors is unknown. TCRdb independently ran MiXCR on the reads; one entry per CDR3 protein. The sample holds approximately 1,000,000 distinct CDR3 sequences, roughly 30% seen once. Source: cultured CD8+ T cells from PBMCs, taken from culture after CMV antigen stimulation. These receptor sequences come from a human donor in good health (CMV status not recorded). Some clones in this sample may be carry-over from other donors' samples.

The chain couples TRBV19 to TRBJ2-1; TRBD2 agrees at 10 bases. CDR1 and CDR2 (germline): LNHDA, SQIVND (reference sequence). The CDR3 is made up of 16 amino acids. After removal of 6 bases from V and 13 bases from J, the junction contained 18 bases not matched to a gene. The CDR3 protein is CASSPELAGSTRTQFF. CDR3 sequence (DNA): TGTGCCAGTAGCCCAGAACTAGCGGGGTCTACCCGGACCCAGTTCTTC.

As to this clonotype: A much larger clone sits a single nucleotide away, making a read error possible. CDR3 loop: CAGSHWTSGGPYQETQYF. The CDR3 region has the DNA TGTGCCGGCAGCCATTGGACTAGCGGGGGTCCGTACCAAGAGACCCAGTACTTC. The V gene is TRBV7-2, the J gene TRBJ2-5; 13 nucleotides agree with TRBD2. From germline, CDR1 is SGHTA and CDR2 FQGNSA. This CDR3 is 18 amino acids long.

The chain uses TRBV6-2 or TRBV6-3 and TRBJ2-5, with a possible D match to TRBD1 (6 bases). The CDR3 has 15 residues. The germline V and J ends were trimmed by 4 bases and 5 bases, with 17 bases remaining between them. CDR1 and CDR2 (germline): MNHEY, SVGEGT. The CDR3 spells CASSSSRGIGETQYF. CDR3 bases: TGTGCCAGCAGTTCCTCGAGGGGGATTGGGGAGACCCAGTACTTC.

In its sample, this clonotype was seen a few times. The chain carries TRBV7-9 and TRBJ1-1, with D tentatively TRBD1 (6 bases). V dropped 4 bases and J dropped 3 bases, with 9 bases sitting between them. Germline CDR1 and CDR2: SEHNR and FQNEAQ (reference sequence). The CDR3 consists of 13 residues. The CDR3 region is CASSSGDDTEAFF. In DNA, the CDR3 is TGTGCCAGCAGCTCAGGGGATGACACTGAAGCTTTCTTT. Based on the CDR3 plus reference TRBV7-9 and TRBJ1-1, the full variable domain is DTGVSQNPRHKITKRGQNVTFRCDPISEHNRLYWYRQTLGQGPEFLTYFQNEAQLEKSRLLSDRFSAERPKGSFSTLEIQRTEQGDSAMYLCASSSGDDTEAFFGQGTRLTVV.

Only a few counts were recorded for this clonotype. The chain carries TRBV7-9 and TRBJ1-2; 7 bases are a match to TRBD1. Germline V gives CDR1 SEHNR, CDR2 FQNEAQ (reference sequence). V lost 4 bases, J lost 3 bases, and 11 bases stayed unmatched. CDR3 length: 16 amino acids. The CDR3, as DNA: TGTGCCAGCAGCTCAGGACAGGTCCAACGGGACTATGGCTACACCTTC. It is translated as CASSSGQVQRDYGYTF.

This clonotype occurred many times. The chain links TRBV7-2 to TRBJ1-2; D possibly corresponds to TRBD1 (5 bases). The CDR3 totals 15 residues. CDR1 is SGHTA and CDR2 is FQGNSA in the germline V gene. Trimming stripped 3 bases from V and 8 bases from J, with 19 bases between. For the CDR3, the DNA is TGTGCCAGCAGCTTGGGTTCCGGGACTCTTGGCGGCTACACCTTC. Translation gives CASSLGSGTLGGYTF.

In its sample, this clonotype was seen many times. CDR3 sequence: CAISSGGVGNTIYF. The CDR3 nucleotides are TGTGCCATCAGCTCCGGGGGGGTCGGAAACACCATATATTTT. The chain links TRBV10-3 to TRBJ1-3, with TRBD1 as a possible D gene (5 bases). CDR1 and CDR2 from the germline V gene are ENHRY and SYGVKD. The CDR3 length is 14 residues. With 6 bases removed from V and 4 bases from J, the gap between germline ends came to 13 bases.

There are a few counts of this clonotype. The chain is built from TRBV7-2 and TRBJ2-5; 8 bases line up with TRBD2. With 3 bases clipped from V and 5 bases from J, the junction kept 8 bases outside the gene matches. Germline assignment: CDR1 SGHTA and CDR2 FQGNSA. The CDR3 length is 15 residues. CDR3 sequence: CASSFLGGGPETQYF. CDR3 coding DNA: TGTGCCAGCAGCTTCCTCGGGGGGGGGCCGGAGACCCAGTACTTC.

The CDR3 is CASSLGDTLSTEAFF. CDR3 DNA sequence: TGTGCCAGCAGCTTGGGAGATACGCTTAGCACTGAAGCTTTCTTT. The V and J genes are TRBV7-4 and TRBJ1-1; no clear D. V dropped 3 bases and J dropped 4 bases, with 15 bases sitting between them. Germline CDR1 reads SGHVT; CDR2 reads SQSDAQ. The CDR3 has 15 residues.

In this sample, this clonotype turned up a few times. The genes are TRBV4-1 and TRBJ2-5, with D perhaps matching TRBD1 (6 bases). V dropped 3 bases and J dropped 2 bases, with 16 bases sitting between them. This CDR3 contains 16 residues. Germline CDR1 is MGHRA and CDR2 is YSYEKL. As DNA, the CDR3 is TGCGCCAGCAGCCAGCCGCTCAGAGGGGGACAAGAGACCCAGTACTTC. Translated, it gives CASSQPLRGGQETQYF.

This rearrangement joins TRBV7-6 to TRBJ2-4; 10 bases match TRBD1. Germline CDR1 reads SGHVS; CDR2 reads FNYEAQ. The CDR3 is 16 residues long. J lost 6 bases, V lost 6 bases, and 11 bases had no gene match. The CDR3 DNA reads as TGTGCCAGCAGTCCTTTGGGGGGACAGGGGACAAACATTCAGTACTTC. Its protein is CASSPLGGQGTNIQYF.

This clonotype was observed a few times. This sequence joins TRBV19 and TRBJ1-1, with TRBD1 as a possible D gene (5 bases). Germline CDR1 and CDR2: LNHDA and SQIVND (reference sequence). V gave up 7 bases and J gave up 7 bases, with 13 bases separating them. CDR3 size: 12 residues. As DNA, the CDR3 is TGTGCCAGTACAGACAGTGTTGGTGAAGCTTTCTTT. It translates to CASTDSVGEAFF.

This clonotype appeared once. For the CDR3, the DNA is TGTGCCACCAGCGCGGGGACAACCTCCTACAATGAGCAGTTCTTC. Translation: CATSAGTTSYNEQFF. V usage is TRBV15 and J usage is TRBJ2-1; D assignment may be TRBD1 or TRBD2 (6 bases each). Trimming cost V 5 bases and J 0 bases, with 11 bases left between them. Germline V lookup: CDR1 LNHNV, CDR2 YYDKDF (reference sequence). CDR3 size: 15 residues.

This clonotype was detected ten times or more. The chain links TRBV19 to TRBJ1-5; 7 bases align to TRBD1. Germline trimming cut 4 bases from V and 7 bases from J; bases unmatched to any gene: 16. Germline V gene data show CDR1 as LNHDA and CDR2 as SQIVND (reference sequence). There are 17 residues in the CDR3. This CDR3 reads CASSTKKTGYRLQPQHF. CDR3 nucleotides: TGTGCCAGTAGTACCAAAAAGACAGGGTATCGCTTGCAGCCCCAGCATTTT.

Note on this clonotype: This clone may be a read error of a much larger clone one base away. This chain links TRBV7-9 with TRBJ2-5; weak D call: TRBD2 (6 bases). CDR3 length: 12 amino acids. V lost 0 bases and J lost 7, with 6 bases in between. The germline V gene has CDR1 SEHNR and CDR2 FQNEAQ (reference sequence). The CDR3 DNA reads TGTGCCAGCAGCTTAGCGGGGGGGACCCAGTACTTC. The encoded protein is CASSLAGGTQYF.

The chain joins TRBV19 to TRBJ1-1; D is possibly TRBD1 (6 bases). The germline CDR1 and CDR2 sequences are LNHDA and SQIVND (reference sequence). The CDR3 consists of 17 residues. The V and J ends lost 0 bases and 1 base respectively, with 15 bases between them. The CDR3 DNA sequence: TGTGCCAGTAGTATAGACCGGTGGGACATATGGAACACTGAAGCTTTCTTT. Encoded protein: CASSIDRWDIWNTEAFF.

V is TRBV27 and J is TRBJ2-5, with TRBD2 identical over 13 bases. Looked up from germline, CDR1 is MNHEY and CDR2 is SMNVEV (reference sequence). The CDR3 consists of 14 residues. Trimming removed 11 bases from V and 7 bases from J; junction bases left unmatched: 10. CDR3 sequence reads: CAVRTSGGLGTQYF. The CDR3 DNA sequence: TGTGCCGTACGGACTAGCGGGGGCTTAGGGACCCAGTACTTC.

This clonotype has only a few counts. This chain joins TRBV7-8 and TRBJ2-7; unclear D gene. The CDR3 is 14 residues long. Germline V gives CDR1 SGHVS, CDR2 FQNEAQ. The ends were cut back, 5 bases at V and 0 bases at J, with 11 bases in the middle. The CDR3 spells CASSPLGSSYEQYV. The CDR3 nucleotides are TGTGCCAGCAGCCCACTCGGGTCCTCCTACGAGCAGTACGTC.